These 20 T cell receptor beta chains were sequenced from one sample in a study of spatial heterogeneity in lung cancer. The time point was: sample taken at primary tumor resection. Using its own MiXCR run on the 5' RACE reads, TCRdb lists one record per CDR3 protein. The profile covers 45,000 to 55,000 distinct CDR3 sequences, with 5.3% appearing a single time and over 8.5% taken by the ten largest. The specimen comprised PBMCs, sampled at surgery. Receptors were obtained from a male donor with early-stage non-small cell lung cancer.

This clonotype was detected many times. V usage is TRBV4-3 and J usage is TRBJ2-7, with no clear D. This CDR3 comprises 13 residues. V lost 1 base and J lost 1, with 5 bases in between. Germline CDR1 reads LGHNA; CDR2 reads YSLEER. CDR3 sequence: CASSQGLSYEQYF. CDR3 DNA: TGCGCCAGCAGCCAAGGACTGTCCTACGAGCAGTACTTC.

This clonotype has at least ten counts. The chain carries TRBV30 and TRBJ2-7; no reliable D call. Germline lookup yields CDR1 GTSNPN and CDR2 SVGIG (reference sequence). The ends were cut back, 7 bases at V and 2 bases at J, with 15 bases in the middle. The CDR3 spans 13 residues. The CDR3 DNA reads as TGTGCCTCCAACCCCAGATCGACCTACGAGCAGTACTTC. Translated: CASNPRSTYEQYF.

Ten or more counts support this clonotype. The chain has TRBV7-9 and TRBJ2-6; 7 positions agree with TRBD2. Looked up from germline, CDR1 is SEHNR and CDR2 is FQNEAQ (reference sequence). The CDR3 runs to 14 residues. With V trimmed by 11 bases and J by 0 bases, 4 bases remained unmatched. CDR3 nucleotides: TGTGCCGGCCAGCGGGACTCTGGGGCCAACGTCCTGACTTTC. It yields the protein CAGQRDSGANVLTF.

This clonotype has ten or more counts. The rearrangement joins TRBV3-1 to TRBJ2-7, with TRBD1 identical over 8 bases. This CDR3 comprises 16 residues. V gave up 3 bases and J gave up 4 bases; unmatched junction bases: 11. In germline, CDR1 is LGHDT, CDR2 YNNKEL (reference sequence). The CDR3 reads CASSHFDRGLGYEQYF. Here the CDR3 DNA reads TGTGCCAGCAGCCATTTCGACAGGGGATTAGGGTACGAGCAGTACTTC.

This clonotype was seen ten or more times. The DNA of the CDR3 is TGTGCCAGCATACTAGCAGGCGAGCAGTACTTC. Translation gives CASILAGEQYF. The rearrangement uses TRBV6-6 and TRBJ2-7; D might be TRBD2 (6 bases). The CDR3 totals 11 residues. The V gene lost 7 bases and the J gene lost 6 bases, with 10 bases spanning the gap. The germline V gene encodes CDR1 MNHNY and CDR2 SVGAGI (reference sequence).

This clonotype was counted many times. The V call is TRBV30, the J call TRBJ2-2; D call uncertain. Germline loops: CDR1 GTSNPN, CDR2 SVGIG (reference sequence). V was pared by 2 bases and J by 7 bases, with 17 bases between. The CDR3 consists of 15 residues. The CDR3 sequence: CAWSFGVLRGGELFF. In DNA form, the CDR3 reads TGTGCCTGGAGTTTTGGGGTCCTTCGTGGCGGGGAGCTGTTTTTT.

The table lists this clonotype with many counts. The chain combines TRBV29-1 with TRBJ2-5; TRBD2 matches at 8 bases. Germline values: CDR1 SQVTM, CDR2 ANQGSEA. Trimming removed 0 bases from V and 2 bases from J; junction bases left unmatched: 8. The CDR3 contains 16 residues. The DNA of the CDR3 is TGCAGCGTTGAAGATGTAAGCGGGAGTGTTCAAGAGACCCAGTACTTC. Its protein product is CSVEDVSGSVQETQYF.

V usage is TRBV18 and J usage is TRBJ2-1; 10 bases map to TRBD2. CDR3 length: 18 amino acids. J was trimmed by 8 bases and V by 3 bases; bases with no gene match: 16. CDR1 and CDR2 from the germline V gene are KGHSH and LQKENI. Here the CDR3 DNA reads TGTGCCAGCTCACCGCCACCCCTCAGCGGGAGGGGGGCCCATGAGCAGTTCTTC. It codes for CASSPPPLSGRGAHEQFF.

This clonotype was detected a few times. The chain links TRBV7-3 to TRBJ2-7; TRBD2 matches at 8 bases. CDR3 length: 15 residues. V trimming: 2 bases; J trimming: 0 bases; junction bases outside the gene matches: 3. Per the germline V gene, CDR1 is SGHTA and CDR2 is FQGTGA. This CDR3 is CASSLGSGSSYEQYF. CDR3 DNA sequence: TGTGCCAGCAGCTTAGGGAGCGGGAGCTCCTACGAGCAGTACTTC.

Many counts were recorded for this clonotype. The rearrangement joins TRBV5-1 to TRBJ2-3; 10 bases align to TRBD2. CDR1 is SGHRS and CDR2 is YFSETQ in the germline V gene. With V trimmed by 5 bases and J by 4 bases, 7 bases remained unmatched. CDR3 length: 15 amino acids. CDR3 region: CASRPLAGAADTQYF. The CDR3 DNA is TGCGCCAGCAGACCCCTAGCGGGAGCTGCAGATACGCAGTATTTT.

The chain is built from TRBV3-1 and TRBJ1-1; D gene unclear. The CDR3 has 13 residues. V lost 1 base and J lost 9, with 12 bases in between. The germline V gene encodes CDR1 LGHDT and CDR2 YNNKEL (reference sequence). CDR3 amino acids: CASSQAGSSKAFF. CDR3 sequence (DNA): TGTGCCAGCAGCCAAGCTGGTAGCTCTAAAGCTTTCTTT. Complete variable domain (other parts from reference TRBV3-1 and TRBJ1-1): DTAVSQTPKYLVTQMGNDKSIKCEQNLGHDTMYWYKQDSKKFLKIMFSYNNKELIINETVPNRFSPKSPDKAHLNLHINSLELGDSAVYFCASSQAGSSKAFFGQGTRLTVV.

The sample holds many counts of this clonotype. This chain joins TRBV15 and TRBJ2-7; D is uncertain. Germline V gene lookup returns CDR1 LNHNV and CDR2 YYDKDF (reference sequence). The CDR3 sequence is 14 residues long. V was trimmed by 1 base and J by 1 base, leaving 8 bases between them. As DNA, the CDR3 is TGTGCCACCAGCAGAGGTTCTGTATCCTACGAGCAGTACTTC. This translates into CATSRGSVSYEQYF.

This clonotype showed up many times. The chain carries TRBV19 and TRBJ2-1; TRBD2 matches at 12 bases. Germline V gene data show CDR1 as LNHDA and CDR2 as SQIVND (reference sequence). With V trimmed by 5 bases and J by 6 bases, 11 bases remained unmatched. This CDR3 comprises 17 residues. The CDR3 DNA sequence: TGTGCCAGTAGTTCGTGGGGTGCTAGCGGGAGGGGCAATGAGCAGTTCTTC. Translating it yields CASSSWGASGRGNEQFF. Drawing the rest from reference TRBV19 and TRBJ2-1, the complete variable domain is DGGITQSPKYLFRKEGQNVTLSCEQNLNHDAMYWYRQDPGQGLRLIYYSQIVNDFQKGDIAEGYSVSREKKESFPLTVTSAQKNPTAFYLCASSSWGASGRGNEQFFGPGTRLTVL.

A word on this clonotype: A read error may explain this, as a much larger clone is one base away. A read error is likely, as this CDR3 ends without the conserved phenylalanine or tryptophan. The chain recombines TRBV6-5 with TRBJ2-3, with TRBD2 matching over 8 bases. Per the germline V gene, CDR1 is MNHEY and CDR2 is SVGAGI. The V segment lost 2 bases and the J segment 5 bases; nucleotides outside the gene matches: 3. This CDR3 has 14 amino acids. As DNA, the CDR3 is TGTGCCAGCAGTTACGCTAGCGGGCAAGATACGCAGTATTCT. Its translation is CASSYASGQDTQYS.

This clonotype was detected many times. This chain uses TRBV7-2 with TRBJ1-1, with D possibly matching TRBD1 (5 bases). Trimming shortened V by 11 bases and J by 5 bases, and 18 bases separated the two germline ends. CDR3 length: 13 amino acids. Germline CDR1 is SGHTA and CDR2 is FQGNSA. CDR3 in amino acids: CALRAGGGTEAFF. The CDR3 nucleotides read TGTGCCCTTAGAGCCGGGGGAGGGACTGAAGCTTTCTTT.

Ten or more counts support this clonotype. CDR3 nucleotides: TGTGCCAGCAGCCGAGGGGATCCGGGACTAGCGGGACTACAAGAGACCCAGTACTTC. Encoded protein: CASSRGDPGLAGLQETQYF. The chain links TRBV4-2 to TRBJ2-5; TRBD2 aligns across 13 bases. The CDR3 is 19 amino acids. Trimming at V came to 4 bases and at J to 2 bases, leaving 13 bases not matched to a gene. Germline CDR1 and CDR2: LGHNA and YNFKEQ.

This clonotype was recorded many times. The chain joins TRBV7-2 to TRBJ1-5; no clear D. Trimming stripped 5 bases from V and 7 bases from J, with 12 bases between. Per germline, CDR1 SGHTA and CDR2 FQGNSA. The CDR3 totals 13 residues. The CDR3 region is CASSVREGQPQHF. The CDR3 nucleotides are TGTGCCAGCAGCGTAAGGGAAGGACAGCCCCAGCATTTT.

This clonotype was seen ten or more times. The rearrangement uses TRBV19 and TRBJ1-6, with 8 positions matching TRBD1. Germline CDR1 reads LNHDA; CDR2 reads SQIVND (reference sequence). V lost 9 bases to trimming and J lost 8 bases; unmatched junction nucleotides: 15. The CDR3 spans 16 residues. The CDR3: CASSDRGTSRYSPLHF. The CDR3 DNA follows: TGTGCCAGCTCCGACAGGGGAACATCGCGGTATTCACCCCTCCACTTT.

This clonotype was recorded at least ten times. The genes are TRBV4-1 and TRBJ1-2; D gene ambiguous. Germline assignment: CDR1 MGHRA and CDR2 YSYEKL. The CDR3 contains 15 residues. The V end lost 2 bases, the J end lost 2 bases, and 12 bases lay between the germline ends. In DNA, the CDR3 is TGCGCCAGCAGCCAACACCCGGGAGAGAACTATGGCTACACCTTC. Translation: CASSQHPGENYGYTF.

This clonotype was counted ten times or more. The chain has TRBV6-1 and TRBJ2-3; 9 bases agree with TRBD1. The CDR3 totals 14 residues. V gave up 11 bases and J gave up 0 bases; unmatched junction bases: 6. Per the germline V gene, CDR1 is MNHNS and CDR2 is SASEGT. This CDR3 is CASRDRGSTDTQYF. The CDR3 coding sequence is TGTGCCTCCAGAGACAGGGGGAGCACAGATACGCAGTATTTT.